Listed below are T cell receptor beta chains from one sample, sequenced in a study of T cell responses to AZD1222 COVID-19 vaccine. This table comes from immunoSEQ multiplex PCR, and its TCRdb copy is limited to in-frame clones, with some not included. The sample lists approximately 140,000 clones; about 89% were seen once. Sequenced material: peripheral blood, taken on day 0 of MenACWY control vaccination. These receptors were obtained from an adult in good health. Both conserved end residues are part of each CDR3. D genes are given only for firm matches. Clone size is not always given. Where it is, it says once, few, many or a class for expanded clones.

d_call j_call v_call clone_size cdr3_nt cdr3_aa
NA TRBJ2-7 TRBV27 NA TGTGCCAGCAGTCCGACAGCGACTCCCTACGAGCAGTACTTC CASSPTATPYEQYF
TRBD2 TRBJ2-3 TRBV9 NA TGTGCCAGCAGCGTAGGACTAGCGGGAGTCAGCACAGATACGCAGTATTTT CASSVGLAGVSTDTQYF
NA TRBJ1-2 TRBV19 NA TGTGCCAGTAGTACGAAGACGATGCTAGGTGGCTACACCTTC CASSTKTMLGGYTF
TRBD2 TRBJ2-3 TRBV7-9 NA TGTGCCAGCAGCTTGAACCTAGCGGGAGCAGATACGCAGTATTTT CASSLNLAGADTQYF
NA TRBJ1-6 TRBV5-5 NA TGTGCCACCGCACAGGATATTAATTCACCCCTCCACTTT CATAQDINSPLHF
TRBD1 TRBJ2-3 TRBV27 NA TGTGCCAGCAGCCTGAAACCAGGGGGTGGAGATACGCAGTATTTT CASSLKPGGGDTQYF
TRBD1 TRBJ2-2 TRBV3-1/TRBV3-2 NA TGTGCCAGCAGCCGTGACTGGGACAGGGACACCGGGGAGCTGTTTTTT CASSRDWDRDTGELFF
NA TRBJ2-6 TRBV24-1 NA TGTGCCACCAGTTTGTCAACAGGCTCTGGGGCCAACGTCCTGACTTTC CATSLSTGSGANVLTF
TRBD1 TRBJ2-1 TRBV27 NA TGTGCCAGCAGTTTGGGACAGGGTGCCCATGAGCAGTTCTTC CASSLGQGAHEQFF
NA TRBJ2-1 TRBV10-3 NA TGTGCCATCAGTGATTCTGGAAATGAGCAGTTCTTC CAISDSGNEQFF
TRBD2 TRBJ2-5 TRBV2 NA TGTGCCAGCAGTGGACTAGCGAAAGAGACCCAGTACTTC CASSGLAKETQYF
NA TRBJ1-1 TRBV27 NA TGTGCCAGCAGGCTAGGCGCGAACACTGAAGCTTTCTTT CASRLGANTEAFF
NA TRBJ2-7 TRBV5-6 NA TGTGCCAGCAGCTTGAGGTTCTCCTACGAGCAGTACTTC CASSLRFSYEQYF
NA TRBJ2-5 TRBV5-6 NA TGTGCCAGCACCGAGTGGGGACAAGAGACCCAGTACTTC CASTEWGQETQYF
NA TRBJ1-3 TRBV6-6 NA TGTGCCAGCAGTACTGTACAAGGGGTTACTGGAAACACCATATATTTT CASSTVQGVTGNTIYF
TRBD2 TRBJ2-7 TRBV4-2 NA TGTGCCAGCAGCCAAGGTAGCGGGGCTTACGAGCAGTACTTC CASSQGSGAYEQYF
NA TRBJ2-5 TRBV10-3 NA TGTGCCATCGCAAGACCTAGGGAGACCCAGTACTTC CAIARPRETQYF
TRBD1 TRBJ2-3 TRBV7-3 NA TGTGCCAGCAGACCAGGGACAGGGATAGGAACAGATACGCAGTATTTT CASRPGTGIGTDTQYF
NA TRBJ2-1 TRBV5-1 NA TGCGCCAGCGGCGATTATGGTGAGCAGTTCTTC CASGDYGEQFF
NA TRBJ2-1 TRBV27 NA TGTGCCAGCAGTAGAGGCGACTCCTACAATGAGCAGTTCTTC CASSRGDSYNEQFF
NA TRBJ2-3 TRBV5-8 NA TGTGCCAGCAGCCCTCAGGGGGGCCGAGATACGCAGTATTTT CASSPQGGRDTQYF
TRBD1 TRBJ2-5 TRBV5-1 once TGCGCCAGCAGCTTCAGGGGGCTAACGGGGGAGACCCAGTACTTC CASSFRGLTGETQYF
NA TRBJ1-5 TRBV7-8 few TGTGCCAGCAGCTTAGGCAGAGGGCCTAGCGATCAGCCCCAGCATTTT CASSLGRGPSDQPQHF
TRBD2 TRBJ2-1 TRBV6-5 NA TGTGCCAGCACCGTGAGCGGGAGCATCTATGAGCAGTTCTTC CASTVSGSIYEQFF
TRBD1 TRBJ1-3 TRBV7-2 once TGTGCCAGCAGCGCCGGACAGGTGACTTCTGGAAACACCATATATTTT CASSAGQVTSGNTIYF
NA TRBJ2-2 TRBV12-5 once TGTGCTAGTGGTTTGGTAAAGGGGGAGCTGTTTTTT CASGLVKGELFF
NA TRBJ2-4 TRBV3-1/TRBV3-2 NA TGTGCCAGCCGCAATTACAACCAAAACATTCAGTACTTC CASRNYNQNIQYF